The 14 T cell receptor beta chains given below trace back to one sample, sequenced in a study of T cell changes during pregnancy in multiple sclerosis. TCRdb's table, derived via immunoSEQ multiplex PCR, lists solely in-frame clones and lacks some. This sample carries tens of thousands of clones, roughly 89% of them seen once, and the ten largest clones take around 0.7%. Here the sequenced sample was peripheral blood, taken in the third trimester of pregnancy. Receptors originate from a female donor in good health, enrolled as a control in a pregnancy study.

A single count supports this clone. The gene calls are TRBV7-9 and TRBJ1-4, with D unresolved. Germline values: CDR1 SEHNR, CDR2 FQNEAQ (reference sequence). The CDR3 contains 13 residues. Trimming cost V 5 bases and J 8 bases, with 12 bases left between them. Here the CDR3 reads CASSQTGSEKLFF. CDR3 nucleotide sequence: TGTGCCAGCAGCCAGACTGGTAGCGAAAAACTGTTTTTT. The variable domain in full, completed from reference TRBV7-9 and TRBJ1-4, reads DTGVSQNPRHKITKRGQNVTFRCDPISEHNRLYWYRQTLGQGPEFLTYFQNEAQLEKSRLLSDRFSAERPKGSFSTLEIQRTEQGDSAMYLCASSQTGSEKLFFGSGTQLSVL.

Written as DNA, the CDR3 is TGTGCCAGCTCACCACAGGGACAGAGCAATCAGCCCCAGCATTTT. It translates to CASSPQGQSNQPQHF. The chain links TRBV18 to TRBJ1-5; the match to TRBD1 covers 7 bases. Looked up from germline, CDR1 is KGHSH and CDR2 is LQKENI. The CDR3 has 15 amino acids. V lost 1 base to trimming and J lost 1 base; unmatched junction nucleotides: 1.

This clone was recorded once. This chain joins TRBV19 and TRBJ2-1, with a weak D call TRBD2 (6 bases). Trimming cost V 2 bases and J 3 bases, with 8 bases left between them. Germline lookup yields CDR1 LNHDA and CDR2 SQIVND (reference sequence). The CDR3 is made up of 14 amino acids. The CDR3 reads CASSIRDFYNEQFF. CDR3 bases: TGTGCCAGTAGTATAAGGGACTTCTACAATGAGCAGTTCTTC.

As to this clone: Since no conserved phenylalanine or tryptophan closes the CDR3, a read error is the likely cause. The rearrangement links TRBV10-3 to TRBJ2-3; 7 bases map to TRBD2. The germline gives CDR1 ENHRY, CDR2 SYGVKD. V shed 1 base and J 1 base; nucleotides not matched to a gene: 5. This CDR3 is built from 16 residues. The CDR3 region has the DNA TGTGCCATCAGTGAGTACCGGAGCGGGGGCACAGATACGCAGTATCTT. Translation: CAISEYRSGGTDTQYL.

This clone was seen a few times. The J gene is TRBJ1-2, the V gene TRBV5-1; a weak D match, TRBD1 (5 bases). Germline V gene lookup returns CDR1 SGHRS and CDR2 YFSETQ. The CDR3 loop spans 11 amino acids. Between the trimmed V and J ends, which lost 3 bases and 8 bases, there was a span of 8 bases. The CDR3 reads CASSSEGGYTF. The CDR3 DNA follows: TGCGCCAGCAGCTCGGAGGGGGGCTACACCTTC.

The J gene is TRBJ1-2, the V gene TRBV6-1; D gene uncertain. Germline-derived CDR1 and CDR2 are MNHNS and SASEGT. V was pared by 6 bases and J by 8 bases, with 13 bases between. The CDR3 has 12 amino acids. The CDR3 sequence is CASRGEGEGYTF. CDR3 coding DNA: TGTGCCAGCAGGGGAGAGGGAGAGGGCTACACCTTC.

This chain links TRBV7-2 with TRBJ2-1, with D possibly matching TRBD2 (6 bases). Looked up from germline, CDR1 is SGHTA and CDR2 is FQGNSA. This CDR3 is 16 amino acids long. V lost 5 bases and J 7 bases, leaving 21 bases between the germline ends. This CDR3 reads CASSQSRRVLDNEQFF. The CDR3 DNA sequence: TGTGCCAGCAGCCAATCCAGGAGGGTTTTGGATAATGAGCAGTTCTTC.

The rearrangement links TRBV7-6 to TRBJ2-1; 9 bases match TRBD2. The CDR3 has 16 amino acids. Germline V gene sequence: CDR1 SGHVS, CDR2 FNYEAQ. Unmatched junction bases numbered 4, after V lost 2 bases and J lost 2 bases. The CDR3 region is CASSLRGGGAYNEQFF. CDR3 DNA: TGTGCCAGCAGCTTAAGGGGCGGGGGGGCCTACAATGAGCAGTTCTTC.

The chain uses TRBV19 and TRBJ1-1; possible D gene TRBD1, 6 bases. Trimming stripped 7 bases from V and 5 bases from J, with 17 bases between. Germline V gives CDR1 LNHDA, CDR2 SQIVND (reference sequence). This CDR3 spans 14 amino acids. The CDR3 DNA follows: TGTGCCAGTATCGACAGGCTCAGAGGGACTGAAGCTTTCTTT. Its translation: CASIDRLRGTEAFF.

The chain joins TRBV4-3 to TRBJ1-1; D is unresolved. Trimming pared 3 bases from V and 6 bases from J, leaving 14 bases between. Germline lookup yields CDR1 LGHNA and CDR2 YSLEER. This CDR3 has 14 amino acids. The CDR3 DNA sequence: TGCGCCAGCAGCCAGTTTTCGTTAGAACCTGAAGCTTTCTTT. Translation: CASSQFSLEPEAFF.

This clone was counted once. The chain combines TRBV28 with TRBJ2-1, with 7 bases lining up with TRBD2. This CDR3 has 13 amino acids. Germline assignment: CDR1 MDHEN and CDR2 SYDVKM. The V and J ends lost 5 bases and 3 bases, in that order; junction bases with no gene match: 1. In DNA, the CDR3 is TGTGCCAGCAGTGTAGCGGGCTACAATGAGCAGTTCTTC. Amino acid sequence: CASSVAGYNEQFF.

The CDR3 DNA follows: TGTGCCAGCAGCTCGACAGGGGATGAAGAAAAACTGTTTTTT. It is translated as CASSSTGDEEKLFF. This chain connects TRBV7-9 to TRBJ1-4; TRBD1 matches 8 bases. CDR3 size: 14 residues. The V segment lost 4 bases and the J segment 8 bases; nucleotides outside the gene matches: 6. Germline loops: CDR1 SEHNR, CDR2 FQNEAQ (reference sequence).

The V and J genes are TRBV2 and TRBJ1-2; D may be TRBD1 (5 bases). Trimming pared 7 bases from V and 6 bases from J, leaving 18 bases between. Germline CDR1 is SNHLY and CDR2 is FYNNEI. The CDR3 length is 14 residues. Here the CDR3 DNA reads TGTGCCAGCATTTCTATCTGGGGCAGGGATGGCTACACCTTC. This codes for CASISIWGRDGYTF.

This sequence joins TRBV6-1 and TRBJ2-5, with 9 positions matching TRBD1. This CDR3 spans 15 amino acids. The V and J ends lost 4 bases and 5 bases, in that order; junction bases with no gene match: 8. Germline values: CDR1 MNHNS, CDR2 SASEGT. The CDR3 region is CASSAQTGGMETQYF. For the CDR3, the DNA is TGTGCCAGCAGTGCCCAGACAGGGGGAATGGAGACCCAGTACTTC.